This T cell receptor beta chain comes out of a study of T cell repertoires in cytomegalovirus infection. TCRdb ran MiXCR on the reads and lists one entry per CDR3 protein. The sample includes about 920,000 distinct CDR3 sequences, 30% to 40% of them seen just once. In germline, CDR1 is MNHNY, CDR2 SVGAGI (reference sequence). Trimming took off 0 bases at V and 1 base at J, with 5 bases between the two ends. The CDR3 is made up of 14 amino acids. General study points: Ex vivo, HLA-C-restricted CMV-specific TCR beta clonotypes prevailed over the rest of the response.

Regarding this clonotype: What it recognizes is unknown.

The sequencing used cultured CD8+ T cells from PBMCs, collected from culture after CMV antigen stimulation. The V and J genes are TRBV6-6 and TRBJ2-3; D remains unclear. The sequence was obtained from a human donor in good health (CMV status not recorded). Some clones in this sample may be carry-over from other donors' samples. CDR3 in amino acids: CASSYSFRTDTQYF. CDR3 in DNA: TGTGCCAGCAGTTACTCGTTTCGCACAGATACGCAGTATTTT.